This T cell receptor beta chain was observed in a study of tumor-infiltrating lymphocytes in primary liver carcinoma (dated by TCRdb to the late 2010s). With respect to the entire study: Of the five patients, three men and two women aged 30 to 69 years, four had hepatocellular carcinoma and one had combined HCC and intrahepatic cholangiocarcinoma. The tumors of the five patients were staged as T1-T3 N0M0, with maximum diameters ranging from roughly 4.2 to 11 cm. Each sample produced about 3.5 to 8 million productive TCRbeta reads, and read depth showed no significant difference between tissue types. The study combined TCRbeta repertoire sequencing, expression microarrays and whole-exome sequencing across five regions of each liver tumor, with adjacent normal tissue and blood. A total of approximately 35 specimens from 5 patients, comprising about 25 tumor regions, 5 adjacent noncancerous liver tissues and 5 peripheral blood samples, were covered by TCRbeta repertoire sequencing. Agilent mRNA microarray profiling was performed on the 20 to 25 tumor region samples to relate TCRbeta repertoire diversity to the local molecular phenotype. Repertoires from technical replicates were highly reproducible, with mean shared-clone rates around 0.89 and correlation coefficients above 0.98. Paper-wide results and their limitations: Because only the TCR beta chain was sequenced and unpaired alpha chains were not captured, true repertoire diversity is likely underestimated. Consistent with antigen-driven expansion, pairs of tumor regions showed higher repertoire overlap (mean roughly 36%) than either tumor-adjacent pairs (around 17%) or tumor-blood pairs (around 15%). The study included only five patients, and the authors note findings should be validated in a larger study. Only about 7-25% of top clones were found in all five regions of a tumor, suggesting spatial heterogeneity of tumor-infiltrating T cells. Because the samples were bulk and unsorted, CD4+ and CD8+ T cell repertoires could not be compared. The top 250 clones made up a significantly larger repertoire fraction in tumors than in blood (p = 0.039).

With respect to this clonotype: Its antigen is still unknown. No quality values exist for individual bases; no much larger clone is one base distant.

Total RNA and DNA were co-extracted from about 20-30 mg of bulk tissue with the AllPrep DNA/RNA mini kit, without cell sorting. Between November 2015 and early 2016, about five patients in China with histopathologically diagnosed primary liver carcinoma had their tumors surgically resected. At the time of sampling, the patients had chronic HBV infection and had not received any treatment. Five spatially separated regions were sampled from each tumor: the superior, inferior, left-lateral and right-lateral poles, plus the tumor centre. Histology showed that every tumor sample contained more than 80% viable tumor cells. Fresh tumor and adjacent tissue pieces were bisected, with one half stored in RNAlater at -80 degrees C and the other half sent for histology. TCRbeta-specific cDNA was reverse-transcribed from about 520 ng total RNA using a constant-region primer and ProtoScript II reverse transcriptase. Three nested multiplex PCR rounds, following a slightly modified ARM-PCR procedure, were used to build the TCRbeta libraries. Each of the first two PCR rounds ran for approximately 10 cycles and used multiplex TRBV1-TRBV30 forward primers together with a Cbeta reverse primer. Sample barcodes and Illumina adapters were attached in a final 25-cycle PCR using Deep VentR polymerase. Amplicons of 200-500 bp were gel-purified with a QIAquick gel extraction kit before sequencing. TCRbeta amplicons were sequenced on an Illumina HiSeq 2500 with 250-bp paired-end reads. Regarding the original processing steps: Quality trimming of reads was performed with Trimmomatic v0.33, and paired reads were merged with FLASH v1.2.11 so that full CDR3 sequences could be recovered. V, D and J germline segments were assigned to the rearranged TCRbeta sequences by MiGEC v1.2.1b. Clonotype statistics and Shannon-Wiener diversity indices were calculated with VDJtools v1.0.0. To reduce sampling bias, subsequent analyses other than the diversity analysis used only the 250 most abundant clonotypes in each sample. TCRdb reprocessing: public reads trimmed at Q25 with fastp, clones called with MiXCR, in-frame beta chains kept. Duplicate CDR3 protein sequences are folded into a single record with the most common DNA and genes. It is TCRdb's table, rather than the study itself, that gives the V and J calls and clone size. This sample has about 48,000 distinct CDR3 sequences in its table, and around three quarters of those were observed once. The ten largest make up about a quarter of the sample.

The cysteine opens and the phenylalanine closes a CDR3 of 14 amino acids. Just the 42-base CDR3 DNA is kept, in frame starting at base 1. Via the germline V gene (reference sequence), CDR1 is LGHDT and CDR2 YNNKEL. Relative to germline, V is 3 bases shorter and J is 3 bases shorter, with 10 bases between their ends. The sample was liver tumor tissue from sampling region 3. The label giving this sample's cell subset or site can be read as: tumor region T3, left-lateral pole. Recombination linked TRBV3-1 to TRBJ2-3; the D segment might be TRBD1 or TRBD2, since each matches 6 bases. This TCR came from a man aged 40-49 years with primary liver carcinoma and hepatitis B virus infection. The CDR3 here reads CASSHGGGTDTQYF. The DNA sequence reads TGTGCCAGCAGCCATGGAGGGGGGACAGATACGCAGTATTTT.